Below are 22 T cell receptor beta chains sequenced from a single sample in a study of long-term antiretroviral therapy in people with HIV. Samples were assayed with immunoSEQ v3.0 at survey level. The table came from immunoSEQ multiplex PCR; TCRdb's copy has only in-frame clones and leaves some out. The profile shows around 25,000 clones, approximately 86% of them singletons. Sequences were derived from unsorted PBMCs, sampled 1.8 years before starting antiretroviral therapy. These receptors all come from a man over 45 with HIV.

Only one count was recorded for this clone. The chain carries TRBV5-1 and TRBJ2-1, with 11 bases aligning to TRBD1. The germline gives CDR1 SGHRS, CDR2 YFSETQ. The CDR3 is 16 amino acids. The J segment lost 9 bases and the V segment lost 0 bases, leaving 8 bases of the junction unmatched. CDR3 loop: CASSLDGTGGYSEQFF. The CDR3 bases are TGCGCCAGCAGCTTGGACGGGACAGGGGGTTATAGTGAGCAGTTCTTC.

This sequence joins TRBV5-1 and TRBJ2-5; TRBD1 matches at 7 bases. With 4 bases clipped from V and 4 bases from J, the junction kept 16 bases outside the gene matches. The CDR3 runs to 17 residues. CDR1 and CDR2 from the germline V gene are SGHRS and YFSETQ. The CDR3 loop is CASSLTSTGALRETQYF. The CDR3 nucleotides are TGCGCCAGCAGCCTCACCAGCACAGGGGCCCTGAGAGAGACCCAGTACTTC.

V is TRBV18 and J is TRBJ2-7; the match to TRBD1 covers 8 bases. This CDR3 spans 14 amino acids. Per the germline V gene, CDR1 is KGHSH and CDR2 is LQKENI. Germline trimming cut 6 bases from V and 3 bases from J; bases unmatched to any gene: 7. This CDR3 reads CASSWTGLIYEQYF. The CDR3 coding sequence is TGTGCCAGCTCCTGGACAGGGCTAATCTACGAGCAGTACTTC.

The chain is built from TRBV6-6 and TRBJ2-7; D gene ambiguous. The germline V gene has CDR1 MNHNY and CDR2 SVGAGI (reference sequence). V was trimmed by 4 bases and J by 9 bases, leaving 10 bases between them. This CDR3 region has 11 residues. The CDR3: CASSSFERQYF. CDR3 DNA sequence: TGTGCCAGCAGTTCCTTCGAGCGGCAGTACTTC.

The chain joins TRBV7-9 to TRBJ2-7; D unresolved. Germline-derived CDR1 and CDR2 are SEHNR and FQNEAQ (reference sequence). V was shortened by 1 base and J by 3 bases, with 10 bases between the two germline ends. This CDR3 comprises 14 residues. DNA for the CDR3: TGTGCCAGCAGCTTAGGACACGGATACTACGAGCAGTACTTC. It encodes CASSLGHGYYEQYF. Full variable domain (outside the CDR3, taken from reference TRBV7-9 and TRBJ2-7): DTGVSQNPRHKITKRGQNVTFRCDPISEHNRLYWYRQTLGQGPEFLTYFQNEAQLEKSRLLSDRFSAERPKGSFSTLEIQRTEQGDSAMYLCASSLGHGYYEQYFGPGTRLTVT.

The genes are TRBV4-2 and TRBJ2-7, with 7 bases identical to TRBD2. Germline CDR1 is LGHNA and CDR2 is YNFKEQ. The V gene end was trimmed by 1 base and the J gene end by 1 base; junction bases not matched to a gene: 7. This CDR3 is built from 16 residues. CDR3 nucleotide sequence: TGTGCCAGCAGCCAAGCGAATGCGGGAGTTTCCTACGAGCAGTACTTC. It is translated as CASSQANAGVSYEQYF.

CDR3 residues: CATSKGQTRLGYTF. The CDR3 DNA follows: TGTGCCACCAGCAAGGGACAGACCAGGCTTGGCTACACCTTC. The J gene is TRBJ1-2, the V gene TRBV15, with 7 bases aligning to TRBD1. V was clipped by 4 bases and J by 7 bases; unmatched bases: 9. The CDR3 extends over 14 amino acids. Germline V CDR1 and CDR2: LNHNV, YYDKDF (reference sequence).

The V call is TRBV5-8, the J call TRBJ1-2; no clear D gene. CDR3 length equals 13 residues. Germline V gene sequence: CDR1 SGHTS, CDR2 YDEGEE. The ends were cut back, 3 bases at V and 4 bases at J, with 10 bases in the middle. For the CDR3, the DNA is TGTGCCAGCAGCTCCTCATGGACCTATGGCTACACCTTC. It yields the protein CASSSSWTYGYTF.

J is TRBJ2-3 and V is TRBV5-1, with D unresolved. Between the trimmed V and J ends, which lost 4 bases and 3 bases, there was a span of 9 bases. CDR3 length: 13 residues. Germline V gene data show CDR1 as SGHRS and CDR2 as YFSETQ. In DNA, the CDR3 is TGCGCCAGCAGCCACGGATGGACAGATACGCAGTATTTT. Translated: CASSHGWTDTQYF.

The chain employs TRBV4-2 and TRBJ1-2; D ambiguous. Germline V gene data show CDR1 as LGHNA and CDR2 as YNFKEQ. V shed 0 bases and J shed 3 bases, with 8 bases lying between them. This CDR3 comprises 14 residues. The CDR3: CASSQDRADYGYTF. The CDR3 DNA reads TGTGCCAGCAGCCAAGATAGGGCAGACTATGGCTACACCTTC.

This clone was counted once. The V and J genes are TRBV29-1 and TRBJ2-5, with 8 bases matching TRBD1. Germline values: CDR1 SQVTM, CDR2 ANQGSEA. The CDR3 runs to 13 residues. Trimming at V came to 6 bases and at J to 5 bases, leaving 8 bases not matched to a gene. In DNA form, the CDR3 reads TGCAGCGTAGCCGGGACAGGCGGTGAGACCCAGTACTTC. It translates to CSVAGTGGETQYF.

The rearrangement uses TRBV7-2 and TRBJ1-1; D is uncertain. Germline assignment: CDR1 SGHTA and CDR2 FQGNSA. V lost 1 base, J lost 1 base, and 7 bases lay in between. This CDR3 spans 14 amino acids. CDR3 DNA: TGTGCCAGCAGCTTAGTACGGAGGAACACTGAAGCTTTCTTT. Translating gives CASSLVRRNTEAFF.

This sequence joins TRBV19 and TRBJ2-7; 7 bases fit TRBD2. J gave up 3 bases and V 6 bases, and 5 bases lay outside the gene matches. This CDR3 is 13 amino acids long. CDR1 and CDR2 (germline): LNHDA, SQIVND (reference sequence). This CDR3 reads CASSQGLHYEQYF. Written as DNA, the CDR3 is TGTGCCAGTAGCCAGGGACTACACTACGAGCAGTACTTC. The whole variable domain, remainder taken from reference TRBV19 and TRBJ2-7, is DGGITQSPKYLFRKEGQNVTLSCEQNLNHDAMYWYRQDPGQGLRLIYYSQIVNDFQKGDIAEGYSVSREKKESFPLTVTSAQKNPTAFYLCASSQGLHYEQYFGPGTRLTVT.

The chain employs TRBV20-1 and TRBJ2-7; D is ambiguous. The CDR3 runs to 11 residues. V was trimmed by 3 bases and J by 4 bases, leaving 7 bases between them. Germline lookup yields CDR1 DFQATT and CDR2 SNEGSKA (reference sequence). The CDR3 DNA reads as TGCAGTGCTAGCGCCGTGTACGAGCAGTACTTC. This codes for CSASAVYEQYF.

This chain uses TRBV7-3 with TRBJ2-3; D perhaps matches TRBD2 (5 bases). This CDR3 has 13 residues. V gave up 1 base and J gave up 6 bases, with 8 bases separating them. The germline CDR1 and CDR2 sequences are SGHTA and FQGTGA. The CDR3 sequence: CASSLNQRDTQYF. In nucleotides, the CDR3 is TGTGCCAGCAGCTTAAATCAGCGGGATACGCAGTATTTT.

The V call is TRBV12-5, the J call TRBJ2-3; the D is unclear. CDR3 length equals 13 residues. The V end was cut by 6 bases, the J end by 1 base, with 8 bases between. Germline V CDR1 and CDR2: LGHNT, FRNRAP. This CDR3 reads CASGSAGTDTQYF. The DNA of the CDR3 is TGTGCTAGTGGGTCCGCGGGCACAGATACGCAGTATTTT.

This clone was seen only a few times. V usage is TRBV19 and J usage is TRBJ1-2; TRBD1 is a possible D gene (6 bases). CDR1 is LNHDA and CDR2 is SQIVND in the germline V gene (reference sequence). The CDR3 has 14 residues. The V gene lost 5 bases and the J gene lost 4 bases, with 14 bases spanning the gap. Written as DNA, the CDR3 is TGTGCCAGTAGTTCGGTGCCAGGGGTCTATGGCTACACCTTC. It translates to CASSSVPGVYGYTF.

The rearrangement joins TRBV27 to TRBJ1-2; the D is unclear. The CDR3 runs to 14 residues. In germline, CDR1 is MNHEY, CDR2 SMNVEV (reference sequence). The V gene lost 3 bases and the J gene lost 2 bases, with 10 bases spanning the gap. The CDR3 region has the DNA TGTGCCAGCAGTTTCGGGAAGTGGAACTATGGCTACACCTTC. Translated: CASSFGKWNYGYTF.

In nucleotides, the CDR3 is TGCGCCAGCAGTCGGGCGGGGTCAGGAGGCACAGATACGCAGTATTTT. Translation: CASSRAGSGGTDTQYF. The chain has TRBV5-1 and TRBJ2-3; D may be TRBD2 (6 bases). Germline V gene data show CDR1 as SGHRS and CDR2 as YFSETQ. The ends were cut back, 5 bases at V and 1 base at J, with 17 bases in the middle. CDR3 length: 16 amino acids.

This clone has only one observation. The rearrangement links TRBV7-2 to TRBJ2-7, with D possibly being TRBD1 (5 bases). CDR3 length equals 14 residues. Germline V gene lookup returns CDR1 SGHTA and CDR2 FQGNSA. V lost 5 bases and J 3 bases, leaving 14 bases between the germline ends. The CDR3 reads CASSRSGPYYEQYF. CDR3 sequence (DNA): TGTGCCAGCAGCCGCTCAGGGCCATACTACGAGCAGTACTTC. The variable domain in full, completed from reference TRBV7-2 and TRBJ2-7, reads GAGVSQSPSNKVTEKGKDVELRCDPISGHTALYWYRQSLGQGLEFLIYFQGNSAPDKSGLPSDRFSAERTGGSVSTLTIQRTQQEDSAVYLCASSRSGPYYEQYFGPGTRLTVT.

The count of this clone is one. The V call is TRBV10-3, the J call TRBJ2-7; the match to TRBD1 covers 8 bases. The CDR3 is 14 amino acids. Germline V gives CDR1 ENHRY, CDR2 SYGVKD. V dropped 6 bases and J dropped 4; count of bases not matched to a gene: 8. The CDR3 sequence is CAIRTGTGLYEQYF. The CDR3 bases are TGTGCCATCAGGACCGGGACAGGATTGTACGAGCAGTACTTC.

This chain connects TRBV2 to TRBJ2-5; D is uncertain. Trimming pared 6 bases from V and 1 base from J, leaving 18 bases between. The CDR3 consists of 16 residues. Germline V gene sequence: CDR1 SNHLY, CDR2 FYNNEI. The CDR3 protein is CASRLGLGIGQETQYF. Here the CDR3 DNA reads TGTGCCAGCAGGCTTGGTTTGGGGATCGGCCAAGAGACCCAGTACTTC.